This entry concerns a single TCR beta chain. The data were taken from a study of identical twins. This CDR3 has 16 residues. The V and J ends lost 7 bases and 1 base respectively, with 14 bases between them. TCRdb reanalysed the 5' RACE reads using MiXCR and keeps one entry per CDR3 protein. The sample contains around 680,000 distinct CDR3 sequences, around 8.6% of which appear only once. The data were also submitted as part of a second study, on yellow fever vaccine responses in identical twins.

This receptor was obtained from a woman aged 18 to 35 in good health. V usage is TRBV12-3 or TRBV12-4 and J usage is TRBJ1-6; tentatively, D is TRBD1 (6 bases). Sequences were obtained from PBMCs. The chain's CDR3 is CASNTGSPSYNSPLHF. The CDR3 coding sequence is TGTGCCAGCAATACAGGGTCTCCATCCTATAATTCACCCCTCCACTTT.